The T cell receptor (beta chain) described here comes from a study of breast tumors, draining lymph nodes, adjacent tissues. From the multiplex PCR reads, TCRdb called clonotypes with MiXCR, one entry per CDR3 protein. Counted here are about 230,000 distinct CDR3 sequences, 32% occurring once; the ten biggest clones make up 1.3% to 1.5%. The V end was cut by 5 bases, the J end by 10 bases, with 14 bases between. The germline CDR1 and CDR2 sequences are SGHTA and FQGTGA. The CDR3 is 13 amino acids. Axillary draining lymph nodes of breast cancer patients supplied the node samples. The genes are TRBV7-3 and TRBJ1-4; D call uncertain. The sequence was collected from a female donor with breast cancer. Some clones in this sample may be carry-over from other donors' samples. Specimen: axillary lymph node tissue. CDR3 in amino acids: CASSGRTSGKLFF. The CDR3 DNA reads as TGTGCCAGCAGCGGGAGGACTAGCGGAAAACTGTTTTTT.